This T cell receptor beta chain was sequenced for a study of response to subunit inactivated influenza vaccine (dated by TCRdb to 2017 to 2018). About the study as a whole: Deep quantitative profiling of the T cell receptor repertoire was used in the study to follow responses to a trivalent subunit inactivated influenza vaccine.

This clonotype was recorded a few times. No antigen is known for it. Base qualities are missing; no much larger clone stands one base away. The germline V gene specifies MNHNS as CDR1 and SASEGT as CDR2. Including cysteine and phenylalanine, the CDR3 has 17 amino acids. Of the read, only the CDR3 DNA is kept; its 51 bases are in frame from base 1. Deletion took 5 bases off V and 6 bases off J, with a span of 20 bases between the germline ends. On the study overall, not on this receptor specifically: It was suggested by the authors that each seasonal influenza vaccination may recruit only a limited number of new T cells.

Libraries came from RT-PCR. The data were produced on an Illumina HiSeq 2500. TCRdb trimmed public reads at Q25 via fastp, called clones via MiXCR and kept in-frame beta chains. Rows with one shared CDR3 protein collapse into an entry with the most common genes and DNA. The sample table holds more than 700,000 distinct CDR3 sequences, of which 21% were seen once. Clones ranked in the top ten supply roughly 10% of the sample. This receptor chain uses TRBV6-1 and TRBJ1-6; a tentative D match to TRBD1 spans 5 bases. Sequenced material: PBMCs from blood, taken roughly 5 days after vaccination. The sequence derives from a man aged 50 to 59 who received an inactivated influenza vaccine. Donor details come from another sample of the same person, matched by shared clones. The sequenced DNA is TGTGCCAGCAGTAAAGGGACGGACCTCATGTCTAATTCACCCCTCCACTTT. Its product reads: CASSKGTDLMSNSPLHF.